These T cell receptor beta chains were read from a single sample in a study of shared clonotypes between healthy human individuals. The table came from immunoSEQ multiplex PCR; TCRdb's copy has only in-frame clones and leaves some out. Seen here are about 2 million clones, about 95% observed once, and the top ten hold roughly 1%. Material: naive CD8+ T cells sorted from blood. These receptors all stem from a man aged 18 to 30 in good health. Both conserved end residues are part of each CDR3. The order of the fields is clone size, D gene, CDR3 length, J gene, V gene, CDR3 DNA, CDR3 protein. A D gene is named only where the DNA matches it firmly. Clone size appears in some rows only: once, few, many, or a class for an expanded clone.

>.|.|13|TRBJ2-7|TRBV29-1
TGCAGCGTCGGTAAGGAGCTCTCCTACGAGCAGTACTTC
CSVGKELSYEQYF
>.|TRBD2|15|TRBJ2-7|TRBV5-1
TGCGCCAGCAGCTTGGGACTAGCGGCTTCCTACGAGCAGTACTTC
CASSLGLAASYEQYF
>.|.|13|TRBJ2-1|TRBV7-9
TGTGCCAGCAGCTTGGGGGTTGACAATGAGCAGTTCTTC
CASSLGVDNEQFF
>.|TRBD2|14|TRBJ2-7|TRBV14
TGTGCCAGCAGCCCCTTCGGGGGGACCTACGAGCAGTACTTC
CASSPFGGTYEQYF
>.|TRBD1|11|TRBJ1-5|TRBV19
TGTGCCACAGGGGGCTATCAGCCCCAGCATTTT
CATGGYQPQHF
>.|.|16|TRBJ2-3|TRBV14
TGTGCCAGCAGCCAAGATCCTGGCGGGAGCACAGATACGCAGTATTTT
CASSQDPGGSTDTQYF
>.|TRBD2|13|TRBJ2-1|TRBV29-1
TGCAGCGTTCTACTAGCGAACCACAATGAGCAGTTCTTC
CSVLLANHNEQFF
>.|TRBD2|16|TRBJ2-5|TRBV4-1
TGCGCCAGCAGCCAAGAGGTTAGCGGGAGAGGGGAGACCCAGTACTTC
CASSQEVSGRGETQYF
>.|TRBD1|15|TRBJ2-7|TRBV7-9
TGTGCCAGCTGTAAAGGAGAGGGGGCGTACTACGAGCAGTACTTC
CASCKGEGAYYEQYF
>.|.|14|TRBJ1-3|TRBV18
TGTGCCAGCTCACCACCCGGACAGTGGAACACCATATATTTT
CASSPPGQWNTIYF
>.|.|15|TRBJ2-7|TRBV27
TGTGCCAGCAGGACCGTGGGTCCTCTTTCTTACGAGCAGTACTTC
CASRTVGPLSYEQYF
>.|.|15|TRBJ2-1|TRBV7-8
TGTGCCAGCAGCTTATCGGGGGGCCCCTACAATGAGCAGTTCTTC
CASSLSGGPYNEQFF
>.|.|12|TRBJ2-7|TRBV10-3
TGTGCCATCAGGGGGCTTGGTTACGAGCAGTACTTC
CAIRGLGYEQYF
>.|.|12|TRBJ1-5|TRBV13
TGTGCCAGCAGCTTATATAATCAGCCCCAGCATTTT
CASSLYNQPQHF
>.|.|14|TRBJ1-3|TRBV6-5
TGTGCCAGCGGGGGGTTCGGGACTGGAAACACCATATATTTT
CASGGFGTGNTIYF
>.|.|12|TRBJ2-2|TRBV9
TGTGCCAGCAGCTTCCAGGGCGGGGAGCTGTTTTTT
CASSFQGGELFF
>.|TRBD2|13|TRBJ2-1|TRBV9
TGTGCCAGCAGCCTAGCGGCCTACAATGAGCAGTTCTTC
CASSLAAYNEQFF
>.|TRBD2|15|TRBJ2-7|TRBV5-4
TGTGCCAGCAGCCTGGCGGCGGGAGGCCTTTACGAGCAGTACTTC
CASSLAAGGLYEQYF
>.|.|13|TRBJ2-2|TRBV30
TGTGCCTGGAGTGTGGTCGACACCGGGGAGCTGTTTTTT
CAWSVVDTGELFF
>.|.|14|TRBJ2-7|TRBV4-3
TGCGCCAGCAGCCAAGGAACTAGCCTCTACGAGCAGTACTTC
CASSQGTSLYEQYF
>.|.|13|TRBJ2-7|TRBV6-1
TGTGCCAGCAGTGAAGTACAACCCTACGAGCAGTACTTC
CASSEVQPYEQYF
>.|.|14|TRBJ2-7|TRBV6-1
TGTGCCAGCAGTGAAGTCGATAGCGAGAGCGAGCAGTACTTC
CASSEVDSESEQYF
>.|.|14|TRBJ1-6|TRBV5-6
TGTGCCAGCAGCCTGACAATTTATAATTCACCCCTCCACTTT
CASSLTIYNSPLHF
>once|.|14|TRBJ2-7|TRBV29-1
TGCAGCGCCATGTCGGGACAACAAACTTTGGAGCAGTACTTC
CSAMSGQQTLEQYF
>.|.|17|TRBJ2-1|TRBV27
TGTGCCAGCAGTTTAATCTGGCTAGGACCCATTAACAATGAGCAGTTCTTC
CASSLIWLGPINNEQFF
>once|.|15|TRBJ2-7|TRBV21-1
TGTGCCAGCAGCAAAGCTAGAAGGTCCTCCTACGAGCAGTACTTC
CASSKARRSSYEQYF
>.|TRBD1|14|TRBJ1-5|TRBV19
TGTGCCAGTAGTATGTGGGACAGCCATCAGCCCCAGCATTTT
CASSMWDSHQPQHF
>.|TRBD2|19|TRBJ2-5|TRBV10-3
TGTGCCATCAGTGAGTCAGCAGAGGGGTTCAGCGGGGGGCAAGAGACCCAGTACTTC
CAISESAEGFSGGQETQYF
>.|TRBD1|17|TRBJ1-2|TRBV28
TGTGCCAGCAGTCCTAACCCGGTTGGGACAGGGAGATATGGCTACACCTTC
CASSPNPVGTGRYGYTF
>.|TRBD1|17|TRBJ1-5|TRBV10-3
TGTGCCATCAGCGGGACAGGCGCCTCCGATAGCAATCAGCCCCAGCATTTT
CAISGTGASDSNQPQHF
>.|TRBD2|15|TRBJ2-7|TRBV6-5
TGTGCCAGCAGTTACGGTACTAGCGGCTCCTACGAGCAGTACTTC
CASSYGTSGSYEQYF
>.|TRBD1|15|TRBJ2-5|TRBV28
TGTGCCAGCAGCAACAGGGACAGGGGGTGGGAGACCCAGTACTTC
CASSNRDRGWETQYF
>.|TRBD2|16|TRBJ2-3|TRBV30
TGTGCCTGGAGCCGACTCGGAGCGGGACCCACAGATACGCAGTATTTT
CAWSRLGAGPTDTQYF
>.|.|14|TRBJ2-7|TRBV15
TGTGCCACCAGCAGAGGTCCTACAATATACGAGCAGTACTTC
CATSRGPTIYEQYF
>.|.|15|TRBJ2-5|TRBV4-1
TGCGCCAGCAGCCAAGATTTACAGGGTGAGGGGACCCAGTACTTC
CASSQDLQGEGTQYF
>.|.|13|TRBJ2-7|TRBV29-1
TGCAGCGTTTTCAGTGGGGACTCCTACGAGCAGTACTTC
CSVFSGDSYEQYF
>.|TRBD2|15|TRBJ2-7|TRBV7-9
TGTGCCAGCAGCCTAAGCGGGGGGGACTCCTACGAGCAGTACTTC
CASSLSGGDSYEQYF
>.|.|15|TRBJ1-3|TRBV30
TGTGCCTGGATCGGGCTTTCACCCTCTGGAAACACCATATATTTT
CAWIGLSPSGNTIYF
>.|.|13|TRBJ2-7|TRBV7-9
TGTGCCAGCAGCCTCCCGGACCGTTACGAGCAGTACTTC
CASSLPDRYEQYF
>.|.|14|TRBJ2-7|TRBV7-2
TGTGCCAGCAGCAGCGAGGGGGGGCTCTACGAGCAGTACTTC
CASSSEGGLYEQYF